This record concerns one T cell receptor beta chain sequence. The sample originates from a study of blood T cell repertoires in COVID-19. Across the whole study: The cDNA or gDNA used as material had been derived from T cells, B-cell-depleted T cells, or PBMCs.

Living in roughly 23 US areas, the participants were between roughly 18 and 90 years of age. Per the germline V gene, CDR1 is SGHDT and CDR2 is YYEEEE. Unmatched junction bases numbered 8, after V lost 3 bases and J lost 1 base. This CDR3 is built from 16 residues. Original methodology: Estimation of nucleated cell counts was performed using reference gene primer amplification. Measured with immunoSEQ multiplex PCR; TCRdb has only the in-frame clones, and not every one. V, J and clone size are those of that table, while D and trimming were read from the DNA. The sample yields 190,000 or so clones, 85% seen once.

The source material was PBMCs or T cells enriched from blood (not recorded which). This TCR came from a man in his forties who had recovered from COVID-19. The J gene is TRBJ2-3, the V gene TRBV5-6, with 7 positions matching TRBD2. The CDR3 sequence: CASSSLGAGGTDTQYF. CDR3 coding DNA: TGTGCCAGCAGCTCCCTAGGCGCGGGGGGCACAGATACGCAGTATTTT.